The 20 T cell receptor beta chains reported below all come from one sample, sequenced in a study of blood T cell repertoires in COVID-19. Using immunoSEQ multiplex PCR, the repertoire was profiled, and TCRdb retains in-frame clones only, with some absent. This table has 45,000 to 55,000 clones, around four fifths appearing once. Sequencing input: peripheral blood. These receptors came from a human donor in a cohort sampled during active COVID-19.

This chain uses TRBV7-3 with TRBJ1-1; no clear D gene. The V gene's germline CDR1 is SGHTA and CDR2 FQGTGA. Deletions cut 3 bases from V and 2 bases from J, with 7 bases between. The CDR3 runs to 13 residues. The CDR3 region has the DNA TGTGCCAGCAGCTTCTCCAGAAACACTGAAGCTTTCTTT. Amino acid sequence: CASSFSRNTEAFF.

The chain carries TRBV15 and TRBJ2-7; 12 nucleotides match TRBD1. CDR1 and CDR2 (germline): LNHNV, YYDKDF (reference sequence). The CDR3 runs to 15 residues. Unmatched junction bases numbered 6, after V lost 5 bases and J lost 4 bases. DNA for the CDR3: TGTGCCACCAGCTTAGGGACAGGGGGCGGGTACGAGCAGTACTTC. Protein sequence: CATSLGTGGGYEQYF.

The chain recombines TRBV29-1 with TRBJ2-5, with TRBD2 identical over 8 bases. The CDR3 spans 14 residues. Germline CDR1 reads SQVTM; CDR2 reads ANQGSEA. V lost 4 bases, J lost 1 base, and 5 bases stayed unmatched. DNA of the CDR3: TGCAGCGTTGGAATGAGCGGGAGCCAAGAGACCCAGTACTTC. It codes for CSVGMSGSQETQYF.

This sequence joins TRBV5-6 and TRBJ2-4; 12 nucleotides match TRBD2. With V trimmed by 7 bases and J by 2 bases, 1 base remained unmatched. Germline V lookup: CDR1 SGHDT, CDR2 YYEEEE. The CDR3 covers 14 residues. CDR3 sequence: CASLAGGTKNIQYF. The CDR3 DNA reads TGTGCCAGCCTAGCGGGGGGGACCAAAAACATTCAGTACTTC.

The V call is TRBV29-1, the J call TRBJ2-1, with a tentative D call TRBD1 (6 bases). This CDR3 contains 12 residues. CDR1 SQVTM and CDR2 ANQGSEA come from the germline V gene. Deletions cut 7 bases from V and 6 bases from J, with 13 bases between. This CDR3 reads CSAPTGFNEQFF. CDR3 bases: TGCAGCGCACCAACAGGGTTCAATGAGCAGTTCTTC.

In its sample, this clone was seen a few times. V usage is TRBV2 and J usage is TRBJ1-5; D ambiguous. Per the germline V gene, CDR1 is SNHLY and CDR2 is FYNNEI. V was cut by 5 bases and J by 0 bases, with 8 bases left in between. CDR3 length equals 14 residues. CDR3 nucleotides: TGTGCCAGCAGTCTCCAGTATAGCAATCAGCCCCAGCATTTT. Residues: CASSLQYSNQPQHF. Supplemented by reference TRBV2 and TRBJ1-5, the full variable domain reads EPEVTQTPSHQVTQMGQEVILRCVPISNHLYFYWYRQILGQKVEFLVSFYNNEISEKSEIFDDQFSVERPDGSNFTLKIRSTKLEDSAMYFCASSLQYSNQPQHFGDGTRLSIL.

The chain employs TRBV24-1 and TRBJ2-2, with 11 bases matching TRBD1. With V trimmed by 4 bases and J by 2 bases, 5 bases remained unmatched. The CDR3 totals 17 residues. Per the germline V gene, CDR1 is KGHDR and CDR2 is SFDVKD. The CDR3 loop reads CATSDPGTGGNTGELFF. In DNA form, the CDR3 reads TGTGCCACCAGTGACCCCGGGACAGGGGGAAACACCGGGGAGCTGTTTTTT.

The rearrangement links TRBV7-6 to TRBJ2-1; 9 bases map to TRBD2. The V gene end was trimmed by 2 bases and the J gene end by 4 bases; junction bases not matched to a gene: 3. The CDR3 runs to 15 residues. The germline V gene has CDR1 SGHVS and CDR2 FNYEAQ. This chain's CDR3 is CASSLTSGFYNEQFF. DNA of the CDR3: TGTGCCAGCAGCTTAACTAGCGGGTTTTACAATGAGCAGTTCTTC.

The chain has TRBV6-6 and TRBJ2-5; D is possibly TRBD1 (5 bases). V was pared by 4 bases and J by 4 bases, with 13 bases between. This CDR3 spans 14 amino acids. CDR1 and CDR2 (germline): MNHNY, SVGAGI (reference sequence). In DNA, the CDR3 is TGTGCCAGCAGTTCCGACAGTCGATCAGAGACCCAGTACTTC. Translated, it gives CASSSDSRSETQYF.

This clone has ten or more counts. The chain recombines TRBV4-2 with TRBJ2-1, with D perhaps matching TRBD2 (5 bases). CDR3 size: 17 residues. V shed 3 bases and J shed 0 bases, with 15 bases lying between them. Per germline, CDR1 LGHNA and CDR2 YNFKEQ. The CDR3 loop is CASSQGVGRSSYNEQFF. The CDR3 bases are TGTGCCAGCAGCCAGGGAGTCGGGCGTAGCTCCTACAATGAGCAGTTCTTC.

This sequence joins TRBV7-2 and TRBJ1-2; 9 bases align to TRBD1. V was clipped by 4 bases and J by 7 bases; unmatched bases: 7. CDR3 length: 14 amino acids. CDR1 SGHTA and CDR2 FQGNSA come from the germline V gene. CDR3 DNA: TGTGCCAGCAGCTCCGGGACAGGGCTGGGTGGCTACACCTTC. Its protein is CASSSGTGLGGYTF.

CDR3 sequence: CATQGNMNTEAFF. CDR3 DNA sequence: TGTGCCACCCAGGGGAACATGAACACTGAAGCTTTCTTT. The J gene is TRBJ1-1, the V gene TRBV18; possible D gene TRBD1, 6 bases. V lost 10 bases to trimming and J lost 0 bases, with 12 bases between them. Germline CDR1 is KGHSH and CDR2 is LQKENI. CDR3 length equals 13 residues.

CDR3 residues: CASSQREAFF. CDR3 sequence (DNA): TGTGCCAGCAGCCAACGGGAAGCTTTCTTT. The chain combines TRBV3-1 (or the pseudogene TRBV3-2) with TRBJ1-1; no clear D gene. Trimming cost V 2 bases and J 8 bases, with 3 bases left between them. The CDR3 sequence is 10 residues long. Looked up from germline, CDR1 is LGHDT and CDR2 is YNNKEL (reference sequence).

J is TRBJ1-2 and V is TRBV6-4, with D possibly being TRBD1 (5 bases). V was clipped by 6 bases and J by 2 bases, with 16 bases between them. This CDR3 contains 15 residues. Germline CDR1 and CDR2: MRHNA and SNTAGT. The DNA for the CDR3 is TGTGCCAGCAGCATTCTCACTGACAGCAACTATGGCTACACCTTC. It encodes CASSILTDSNYGYTF.

This clone was observed a handful of times. The rearrangement links TRBV12-3 or TRBV12-4 to TRBJ1-2, with D perhaps matching TRBD1 (5 bases). This CDR3 spans 13 amino acids. Trimming left V 3 bases short and J 6 bases short, with 11 bases between. Here the CDR3 reads CASSFTGTNGYTF. The CDR3 nucleotides read TGTGCCAGCAGTTTTACGGGGACTAATGGCTACACCTTC.

The V call is TRBV5-5, the J call TRBJ2-3; a weak D match, TRBD2 (6 bases). V gave up 0 bases and J gave up 3 bases, with 8 bases separating them. Germline V gene sequence: CDR1 SGHKS, CDR2 YYEKEE (reference sequence). The CDR3 runs 14 residues. For the CDR3, the DNA is TGTGCCAGCAGCTTGGACCGGGGGACAGATACGCAGTATTTT. Protein product: CASSLDRGTDTQYF. Looking up the rest from reference TRBV5-5 and TRBJ2-3 gives the full variable domain: DAGVTQSPTHLIKTRGQQVTLRCSPISGHKSVSWYQQVLGQGPQFIFQYYEKEERGRGNFPDRFSARQFPNYSSELNVNALLLGDSALYLCASSLDRGTDTQYFGPGTRLTVL.

The chain carries TRBV7-9 and TRBJ2-7, with TRBD2 matching 7 bases. The CDR3 length is 15 residues. J was trimmed by 3 bases and V by 5 bases; bases with no gene match: 10. CDR1 is SEHNR and CDR2 is FQNEAQ in the germline V gene (reference sequence). CDR3 DNA: TGTGCCAGCAGCCCATCCCGGGAGGTTAACTACGAGCAGTACTTC. Translating it yields CASSPSREVNYEQYF. Filled out from reference TRBV7-9 and TRBJ2-7, the complete variable domain reads DTGVSQNPRHKITKRGQNVTFRCDPISEHNRLYWYRQTLGQGPEFLTYFQNEAQLEKSRLLSDRFSAERPKGSFSTLEIQRTEQGDSAMYLCASSPSREVNYEQYFGPGTRLTVT.

The CDR3 spells CASSYRRRGGPGELFF. CDR3 coding DNA: TGTGCCAGCAGTTACCGGCGGCGGGGGGGCCCGGGGGAGCTGTTTTTT. The chain links TRBV6-2 or TRBV6-3 to TRBJ2-2; 9 bases line up with TRBD2. This CDR3 contains 16 residues. Trimming took 2 bases from V and 8 from J; bases not matched to a gene: 9. Germline CDR1 MNHEY, CDR2 SVGEGT.

The V and J genes are TRBV6-1 and TRBJ1-5; TRBD1 is a possible D gene (5 bases). Deletions cut 3 bases from V and 5 bases from J, with 17 bases between. Germline-derived CDR1 and CDR2 are MNHNS and SASEGT. The CDR3 is 16 amino acids. DNA of the CDR3: TGTGCCAGCAGTGATCCCCGGGGGGGATGGGATCAGCCCCAGCATTTT. Translated: CASSDPRGGWDQPQHF.

The chain uses TRBV2 and TRBJ2-7, with D perhaps TRBD1 (6 bases). Trimming removed 6 bases from V and 6 bases from J, with 15 bases in between. The CDR3 is made up of 13 amino acids. Germline loops: CDR1 SNHLY, CDR2 FYNNEI. The CDR3 region has the DNA TGTGCCAGCAGAGTTAGGGGGTCTGGCGAGCAGTACTTC. Translation gives CASRVRGSGEQYF.